This T cell receptor beta chain stems from a study of response to subunit inactivated influenza vaccine. From the RT-PCR reads, TCRdb called clonotypes with MiXCR, one entry per CDR3 protein. Of 530,000 or so distinct CDR3 sequences in the sample, roughly 10% were seen once. This clonotype was seen repeatedly, ten times or more. The antigen remains unidentified. General study findings and limits: The authors suggested that few new T cells are recruited per seasonal influenza vaccination.

Here the sequenced sample was PBMCs from blood, taken on the day of vaccination. This clonotype was obtained from a man between 50 and 59 years old who received an inactivated influenza vaccine.

CDR3 amino acids: CASSPGRGLVLKSDTQYF. The CDR3 DNA sequence: TGTGCCAGCAGCCCTGGCCGGGGACTAGTATTAAAGTCAGATACGCAGTATTTT. The chain has TRBV5-6 and TRBJ2-3, with 8 bases that match TRBD2. This CDR3 region has 18 residues. Germline V CDR1 and CDR2: SGHDT, YYEEEE. Trimming cost V 4 bases and J 4 bases; bases outside gene matches: 17.